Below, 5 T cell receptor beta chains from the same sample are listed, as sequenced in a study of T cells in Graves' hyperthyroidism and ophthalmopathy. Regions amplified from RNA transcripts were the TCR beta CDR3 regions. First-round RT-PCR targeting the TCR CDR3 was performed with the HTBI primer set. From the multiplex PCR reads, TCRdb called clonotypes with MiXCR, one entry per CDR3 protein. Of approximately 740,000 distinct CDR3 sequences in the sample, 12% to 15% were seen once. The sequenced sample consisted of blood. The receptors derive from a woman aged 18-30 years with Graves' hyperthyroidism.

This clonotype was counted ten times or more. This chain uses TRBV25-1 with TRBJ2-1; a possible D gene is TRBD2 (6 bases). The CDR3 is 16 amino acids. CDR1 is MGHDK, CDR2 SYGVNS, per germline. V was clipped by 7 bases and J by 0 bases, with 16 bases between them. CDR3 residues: CASIIVSGCSYNEQFF. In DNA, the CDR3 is TGTGCCAGCATCATAGTTAGCGGATGCTCCTACAATGAGCAGTTCTTC.

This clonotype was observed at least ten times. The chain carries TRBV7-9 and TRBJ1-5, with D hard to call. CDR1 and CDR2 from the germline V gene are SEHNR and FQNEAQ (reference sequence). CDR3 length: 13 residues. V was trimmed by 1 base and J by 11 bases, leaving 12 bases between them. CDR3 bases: TGTGCCAGCAGCTTAGGTTCCGGGTCAACCCAGCATTTT. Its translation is CASSLGSGSTQHF.

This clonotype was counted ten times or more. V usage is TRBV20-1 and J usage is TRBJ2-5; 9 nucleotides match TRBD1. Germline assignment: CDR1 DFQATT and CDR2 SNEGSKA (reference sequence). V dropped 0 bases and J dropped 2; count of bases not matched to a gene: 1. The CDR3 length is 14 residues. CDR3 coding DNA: TGCAGTGCTAGAGATGGGACAGGGCAAGAGACCCAGTACTTC. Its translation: CSARDGTGQETQYF.

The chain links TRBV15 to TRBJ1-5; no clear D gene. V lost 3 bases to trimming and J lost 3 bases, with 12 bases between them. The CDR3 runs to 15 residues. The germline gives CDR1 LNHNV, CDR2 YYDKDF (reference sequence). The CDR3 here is CATSSPSEYNQPQHF. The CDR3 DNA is TGTGCCACCAGCAGCCCGTCGGAGTACAATCAGCCCCAGCATTTT. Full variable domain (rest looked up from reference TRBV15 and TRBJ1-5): DAMVIQNPRYQVTQFGKPVTLSCSQTLNHNVMYWYQQKSSQAPKLLFHYYDKDFNNEADTPDNFQSRRPNTSFCFLDIRSPGLGDTAMYLCATSSPSEYNQPQHFGDGTRLSIL.

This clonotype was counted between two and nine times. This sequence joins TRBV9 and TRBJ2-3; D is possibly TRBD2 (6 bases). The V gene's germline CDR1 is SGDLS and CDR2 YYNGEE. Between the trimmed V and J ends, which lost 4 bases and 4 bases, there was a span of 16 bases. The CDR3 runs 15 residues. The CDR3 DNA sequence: TGTGCCAGCAGCTATCGGGGGTACTCCTCAGATACGCAGTATTTT. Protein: CASSYRGYSSDTQYF.